This TCR beta chain is drawn from a study of Graves' ophthalmopathy and Graves' hyperthyroidism. Researchers turned away patients with other autoimmune diseases, uncontrolled infections, pregnancy or lactation. Thyroid ultrasound, orbital computed tomography, TRAb, serum thyroxine and clinical symptoms formed the basis of diagnosis. Study-level results: Thyroid clonotypes that were expanded above 0.001 frequency mostly also appeared in blood.

Researchers took RNA transcripts and amplified TCR beta CDR3 regions from them. First-round RT-PCR used HTBI primers; second-round multiplex PCR followed. One entry per CDR3 protein, called by TCRdb with MiXCR from the multiplex PCR reads. The sample carries about 210,000 distinct CDR3 sequences, 25% to 30% recorded once. This clonotype appeared many times. Its cognate antigen is unknown. V was trimmed by 6 bases and J by 3 bases, leaving 11 bases between them. This CDR3 is built from 13 residues. Looked up from germline, CDR1 is SNHLY and CDR2 is FYNNEI. The chain is built from TRBV2 and TRBJ2-5; D gene uncertain. Sequencing input: peripheral blood. The TCR originated in a man aged 50-60 years with Graves' ophthalmopathy. The CDR3 region is CASRDGKKETQYF. The CDR3 nucleotides are TGTGCCAGCAGGGACGGAAAGAAAGAGACCCAGTACTTC.